Given below is one T cell receptor beta chain in context. Its target is unknown. The TCR beta CDR3 regions underwent amplification from RNA transcripts. The first-round RT-PCR employed HTBI primers together with the Qiagen OneStep RT-PCR kit. A multiplex PCR was then performed as the second round. TCRdb analysed the multiplex PCR reads with MiXCR anew, one entry per CDR3 protein. The repertoire has about 240,000 distinct CDR3 sequences, about 47% of them found once; the top ten carry approximately 44%. These data belong to a study of Graves' ophthalmopathy and Graves' hyperthyroidism. Study-level results: Ophthalmopathy cases were distinguished from stable hyperthyroidism by a 13-signature model, reaching 85% to 90% sensitivity and about 80% specificity.

The CDR3 spans 17 residues. J was trimmed by 4 bases and V by 4 bases; bases with no gene match: 7. The germline V gene encodes CDR1 SNHLY and CDR2 FYNNEI. The chain uses TRBV2 and TRBJ2-2; TRBD1 matches at 12 bases. The sample comprised peripheral blood. The sequence was obtained from an adult man with Graves' ophthalmopathy. CDR3 DNA sequence: TGTGCCAGCAGTGTATCCGGGACAGGGGGCTCCACCGGGGAGCTGTTTTTT. As protein: CASSVSGTGGSTGELFF.